These 27 T cell receptor beta chains originate from one sample sequenced in a study of blood T cell repertoires in COVID-19 (dated by TCRdb to 2020 to 2022). Libraries were constructed by the immunoSEQ multiplex PCR assay. The table was pulled from immuneACCESS by TCRdb, which kept in-frame rearrangements only. Such tables lose some clones; where checked, under half of the loss comes from unresolved V genes, and the rest has no known cause. This sample gives approximately 530,000 clones in total; roughly 89% of them show up just once. The top ten hold roughly 7.3% of the sample. The specimen was peripheral blood. The receptors were gathered from a woman in her forties or fifties with COVID-19, enrolled during active disease.

V is TRBV10-1 and J is TRBJ1-1; 9 positions match TRBD1. Germline CDR1 reads WNHNN; CDR2 reads SYGVQD (reference sequence). This CDR3 has 19 amino acids. V lost 3 bases to trimming and J lost 6 bases; unmatched junction nucleotides: 20. As DNA, the CDR3 is TGCGCCAGCAGTGATGGGTGTGTGGGACAGGGCCGGTCGAGGGCTGAAGCTTTCTTT. Encoded protein: CASSDGCVGQGRSRAEAFF.

This clone has a single count. This chain joins TRBV2 and TRBJ2-3; TRBD2 agrees at 12 bases. CDR3 length: 18 amino acids. Germline V gene data show CDR1 as SNHLY and CDR2 as FYNNEI. Trimming took 3 bases from V and 0 from J; bases not matched to a gene: 7. CDR3 sequence: CASSDPSGGAFSTDTQYF. The CDR3, as DNA: TGTGCCAGCAGTGACCCTAGCGGGGGGGCCTTTAGCACAGATACGCAGTATTTT.

This rearrangement joins TRBV7-9 to TRBJ2-2; 7 bases match TRBD2. The CDR3 totals 17 residues. The ends lost 2 bases at V and 5 bases at J; junction bases unmatched: 11. Germline lookup yields CDR1 SEHNR and CDR2 FQNEAQ (reference sequence). The CDR3 nucleotides are TGTGCCAGCAGCTTAAGGTTTAGGAACGGGAGGACCGGGGAGCTGTTTTTT. Amino acid sequence: CASSLRFRNGRTGELFF.

The chain has TRBV5-1 and TRBJ2-3; D possibly corresponds to TRBD2 (6 bases). The germline V and J ends were trimmed by 4 bases and 5 bases, with 11 bases remaining between them. CDR1 is SGHRS and CDR2 is YFSETQ in the germline V gene. The CDR3 contains 13 residues. DNA of the CDR3: TGCGCCAGCAGCCTTTCGCGGGAAGATACGCAGTATTTT. The encoded protein is CASSLSREDTQYF. The full variable domain, its missing parts supplied by reference TRBV5-1 and TRBJ2-3, is KAGVTQTPRYLIKTRGQQVTLSCSPISGHRSVSWYQQTPGQGLQFLFEYFSETQRNKGNFPGRFSGRQFSNSRSEMNVSTLELGDSALYLCASSLSREDTQYFGPGTRLTVL.

This rearrangement joins TRBV3-1 (or the pseudogene TRBV3-2) to TRBJ2-4, with D tentatively TRBD1 (5 bases). The CDR3 covers 15 residues. V was pared by 3 bases and J by 0 bases, with 9 bases between. From germline, CDR1 is LGHDT and CDR2 YNNKEL (reference sequence). The DNA of the CDR3 is TGTGCCAGCAGCCATAGACAGCTAGCCAAAAACATTCAGTACTTC. This gives the protein CASSHRQLAKNIQYF.

The J gene is TRBJ2-7, the V gene TRBV5-1; 12 positions agree with TRBD1. J gave up 6 bases and V 5 bases, and 6 bases lay outside the gene matches. This CDR3 is 14 amino acids long. Germline V gene data show CDR1 as SGHRS and CDR2 as YFSETQ. The CDR3 nucleotides read TGCGCCAGCAGTTCCGGGACAGGGGGCCGCGAGCAGTACTTC. Protein: CASSSGTGGREQYF.

The V gene is TRBV14, the J gene TRBJ1-1, with a weak D call TRBD1 (6 bases). The length of the CDR3 is 15 residues. Germline values: CDR1 SGHDN, CDR2 FVKESK. Trimming stripped 4 bases from V and 0 bases from J, with 12 bases between. The CDR3, as DNA: TGTGCCAGCAGCCTCCTAGGACAGCTGAACACTGAAGCTTTCTTT. It specifies CASSLLGQLNTEAFF.

The chain couples TRBV11-1 to TRBJ1-2; 7 bases fit TRBD1. The CDR3 extends over 13 amino acids. After removal of 4 bases from V and 6 bases from J, the junction contained 5 bases not matched to a gene. Germline V gives CDR1 SGHAT, CDR2 FQDESV (reference sequence). The CDR3 DNA sequence: TGTGCCAGCAGCTCACAGGGGTTTCATGGCTACACCTTC. This codes for CASSSQGFHGYTF. Using reference TRBV11-1 and TRBJ1-2 for the parts outside the CDR3, the full variable domain is EAEVAQSPRYKITEKSQAVAFWCDPISGHATLYWYRQILGQGPELLVQFQDESVVDDSQLPKDRFSAERLKGVDSTLKIQPAELGDSAMYLCASSSQGFHGYTFGSGTRLTVV.

This chain joins TRBV15 and TRBJ1-5; unclear D gene. The germline CDR1 and CDR2 sequences are LNHNV and YYDKDF (reference sequence). CDR3 size: 13 residues. V was trimmed by 1 base and J by 7 bases, leaving 8 bases between them. The CDR3 DNA reads TGTGCCACCAGCAGAGGCGGAGGGCAGCCCCAGCATTTT. Translated: CATSRGGGQPQHF.

The chain employs TRBV6-5 and TRBJ1-2, with a possible D match to TRBD1 (5 bases). The CDR3 has 13 residues. Germline values: CDR1 MNHEY, CDR2 SVGAGI. Trimming pared 5 bases from V and 8 bases from J, leaving 15 bases between. The CDR3 here is CASSPGLPEGYTF. CDR3 nucleotide sequence: TGTGCCAGCAGTCCGGGACTACCTGAAGGCTACACCTTC.

V gene TRBV29-1 combines with J gene TRBJ1-2; 9 bases match TRBD1. CDR1 SQVTM and CDR2 ANQGSEA come from the germline V gene. Unmatched junction bases numbered 3, after V lost 1 base and J lost 3 bases. The CDR3 runs 14 residues. The CDR3 nucleotides are TGCAGCGTTGAAGCGGGACAGGGCTACTATGGCTACACCTTC. Translating it yields CSVEAGQGYYGYTF.

The chain recombines TRBV4-1 with TRBJ1-1; D unclear. Germline-derived CDR1 and CDR2 are MGHRA and YSYEKL. V was clipped by 1 base and J by 6 bases, with 6 bases between them. The CDR3 runs to 12 residues. In DNA, the CDR3 is TGCGCCAGCAGCCAAGTACGGTCTGAAGCTTTCTTT. It codes for CASSQVRSEAFF.

The chain combines TRBV11-2 with TRBJ1-1; unclear D gene. V gave up 3 bases and J gave up 10 bases, with 9 bases separating them. Germline V lookup: CDR1 SGHAT, CDR2 FQNNGV. The CDR3 is 11 amino acids. CDR3 residues: CASSFLAVAFF. The CDR3 DNA reads as TGTGCCAGCAGCTTTCTGGCCGTAGCTTTCTTT. The whole variable domain, filled in from reference TRBV11-2 and TRBJ1-1, reads EAGVAQSPRYKIIEKRQSVAFWCNPISGHATLYWYQQILGQGPKLLIQFQNNGVVDDSQLPKDRFSAERLKGVDSTLKIQPAKLEDSAVYLCASSFLAVAFFGQGTRLTVV.

This rearrangement joins TRBV5-1 to TRBJ2-7; TRBD2 matches 9 bases. The V and J ends lost 4 bases and 4 bases, in that order; junction bases with no gene match: 6. Per germline, CDR1 SGHRS and CDR2 YFSETQ. The CDR3 is 14 amino acids. The CDR3 spells CASSTAGGEYEQYF. The CDR3 coding sequence is TGCGCCAGCAGCACAGCGGGGGGCGAGTACGAGCAGTACTTC. The whole variable domain, filled in from reference TRBV5-1 and TRBJ2-7, reads KAGVTQTPRYLIKTRGQQVTLSCSPISGHRSVSWYQQTPGQGLQFLFEYFSETQRNKGNFPGRFSGRQFSNSRSEMNVSTLELGDSALYLCASSTAGGEYEQYFGPGTRLTVT.

The chain employs TRBV29-1 and TRBJ2-7; D is possibly TRBD2 (6 bases). The CDR3 is 13 residues long. Germline CDR1 and CDR2: SQVTM and ANQGSEA. Trimming removed 3 bases from V and 0 bases from J, with 9 bases in between. CDR3 protein: CSVDGGSSYEQYF. Here the CDR3 DNA reads TGCAGCGTTGACGGGGGAAGCTCCTACGAGCAGTACTTC.

The rearrangement joins TRBV7-6 to TRBJ2-7; D is uncertain. The V gene's germline CDR1 is SGHVS and CDR2 FNYEAQ. Trimming stripped 2 bases from V and 6 bases from J, with 8 bases between. There are 12 residues in the CDR3. As DNA, the CDR3 is TGTGCCAGCAGCTTATCCATCGGCGAGCAGTACTTC. Its protein product is CASSLSIGEQYF.

This sequence joins TRBV30 and TRBJ2-7; D possibly corresponds to TRBD1 (5 bases). The CDR3 is 13 residues long. Trimming took off 5 bases at V and 1 base at J, with 12 bases between the two ends. Germline CDR1 reads GTSNPN; CDR2 reads SVGIG (reference sequence). The CDR3 loop is CAWDQAGSYEQYF. The CDR3 DNA reads TGTGCCTGGGACCAAGCAGGGTCCTACGAGCAGTACTTC.

The chain joins TRBV6-5 to TRBJ1-2; possibly TRBD1 for D (5 bases). V gave up 0 bases and J gave up 5 bases, with 10 bases separating them. Germline CDR1 and CDR2: MNHEY and SVGAGI. The CDR3 has 14 residues. Written as DNA, the CDR3 is TGTGCCAGCAGTTACTCGGGACTCACGTATGGCTACACCTTC. Amino acids: CASSYSGLTYGYTF.

As to this clone: A junction end diverges from the germline sequence, so it may reflect a read error. This rearrangement joins TRBV2 to TRBJ1-5, with 8 bases identical to TRBD1. Germline V gene lookup returns CDR1 SNHLY and CDR2 FYNNEI. CDR3 length equals 12 residues. As DNA, the CDR3 is TGTGCCAGCAGTGCCTTTAGGACAGGGTCCAACTTT. Translating it yields CASSAFRTGSNF. Supplemented by reference TRBV2 and TRBJ1-5, the full variable domain reads EPEVTQTPSHQVTQMGQEVILRCVPISNHLYFYWYRQILGQKVEFLVSFYNNEISEKSEIFDDQFSVERPDGSNFTLKIRSTKLEDSAMYFCASSAFRTGSNFGDGTRLSIL.

The V and J genes are TRBV2 and TRBJ1-2; no firm D call. The germline CDR1 and CDR2 sequences are SNHLY and FYNNEI. The CDR3 is made up of 13 amino acids. Trimming shortened V by 5 bases and J by 6 bases, and 13 bases separated the two germline ends. The CDR3, as DNA: TGTGCCAGCAGTCCGCGGAGTCGCAATGGCTACACCTTC. Protein sequence: CASSPRSRNGYTF.

The V gene is TRBV28, the J gene TRBJ2-3; TRBD2 agrees at 7 bases. J was trimmed by 2 bases and V by 2 bases; bases with no gene match: 4. This CDR3 has 15 amino acids. CDR1 and CDR2 (germline): MDHEN, SYDVKM. In DNA form, the CDR3 reads TGTGCCAGCAGTTTAATGCGGGGGATCACAGATACGCAGTATTTT. Its translation is CASSLMRGITDTQYF.

The chain recombines TRBV5-1 with TRBJ1-2; D remains ambiguous. Germline CDR1 reads SGHRS; CDR2 reads YFSETQ. The CDR3 is 14 amino acids. Trimming left V 2 bases short and J 3 bases short, with 11 bases between. The CDR3 here is CASSFAGEDYGYTF. In DNA form, the CDR3 reads TGCGCCAGCAGCTTCGCGGGCGAGGACTATGGCTACACCTTC.

The count of this clone is one. The chain recombines TRBV6-6 with TRBJ1-6; the match to TRBD1 covers 8 bases. Germline trimming cut 4 bases from V and 6 bases from J; bases unmatched to any gene: 2. Germline V lookup: CDR1 MNHNY, CDR2 SVGAGI (reference sequence). The CDR3 loop spans 14 amino acids. The CDR3 DNA sequence: TGTGCCAGCAGTTCAGGGGGCAGTAATTCACCCCTCCACTTT. The encoded protein is CASSSGGSNSPLHF.

The rearrangement joins TRBV27 to TRBJ2-3, with D possibly TRBD1 on 5 matching bases. Germline V lookup: CDR1 MNHEY, CDR2 SMNVEV (reference sequence). V lost 3 bases and J 4 bases, leaving 14 bases between the germline ends. CDR3 length equals 15 residues. The CDR3 nucleotides read TGTGCCAGCAGTTTGACAGTTTTCGGCGCAGATACGCAGTATTTT. It specifies CASSLTVFGADTQYF.

The chain combines TRBV5-1 with TRBJ2-2; TRBD2 might be the D (5 bases). The CDR3 is made up of 16 amino acids. Germline V gives CDR1 SGHRS, CDR2 YFSETQ. The V end was cut by 2 bases, the J end by 2 bases, with 13 bases between. Here the CDR3 DNA reads TGCGCCAGCAGCTTTCCCCCTAGCAGTAACACCGGGGAGCTGTTTTTT. This encodes CASSFPPSSNTGELFF.

V is TRBV7-2 and J is TRBJ2-7, with TRBD1 identical over 8 bases. In germline, CDR1 is SGHTA, CDR2 FQGNSA. Unmatched junction bases numbered 4, after V lost 4 bases and J lost 2 bases. CDR3 length equals 14 residues. The DNA for the CDR3 is TGTGCCAGCAGCTCCGGACAGGGTCCCTACGAGCAGTACTTC. Amino acid sequence: CASSSGQGPYEQYF.

Of note for this clone: Other DNA sequences in this sample translate to the same CDR3. The V gene is TRBV12-3 or TRBV12-4, the J gene TRBJ2-7; D may be TRBD1 (6 bases). V was clipped by 1 base and J by 5 bases, with 6 bases between them. This CDR3 is 12 amino acids long. In DNA, the CDR3 is TGTGCCAGCAGTTTAGACAGGGACGAGCAGTACTTC. This codes for CASSLDRDEQYF.